This entry features one TCR beta chain sequence. Its antigen is not identified. A much larger clone differs by one base, so this may be a read error. TCRdb re-called the PCR reads through MiXCR, storing one row per CDR3 protein. The sample has 60,000 to 75,000 distinct CDR3 sequences; under 20% are singletons. Libraries used roughly 20,000 to 1,100,000 sorted naive CD8 T cells and 10%, 30% or 50% RNA input. The data are from a study of molecular identifiers for immune sequencing clone quantification. On the study more broadly: For replicates, RNA isolated from approximately 20,000 or 98,000 naive CD8 cells was divided into five portions, of which four were sequenced. Study results and limitations: For effector cells, clones above 20 RNA copies held over 97% of molecules; for naive cells, under 1%. Among 920,000 or so naive cells, as was reported, spiked Jurkat TCR RNA from one cell was detectable.

Germline CDR1 SGHDN, CDR2 FVKESK. This CDR3 has 12 amino acids. With 4 bases removed from V and 7 bases from J, the gap between germline ends came to 10 bases. Material for sequencing was naive CD8+ T cells from blood, with Jurkat cell RNA spiked in. Subset defined: FACS-sorted CD8+CD4-CCR7+CD45RA+ naive T cells. This TCR was sampled from a human donor in good health. Some libraries in this study had Jurkat cell RNA spiked in. The V and J genes are TRBV14 and TRBJ2-5, with a weak D call TRBD2 (6 bases). Here the CDR3 reads CASSRQGGTQYF. Here the CDR3 DNA reads TGTGCCAGCAGCCGCCAGGGAGGGACCCAGTACTTC.